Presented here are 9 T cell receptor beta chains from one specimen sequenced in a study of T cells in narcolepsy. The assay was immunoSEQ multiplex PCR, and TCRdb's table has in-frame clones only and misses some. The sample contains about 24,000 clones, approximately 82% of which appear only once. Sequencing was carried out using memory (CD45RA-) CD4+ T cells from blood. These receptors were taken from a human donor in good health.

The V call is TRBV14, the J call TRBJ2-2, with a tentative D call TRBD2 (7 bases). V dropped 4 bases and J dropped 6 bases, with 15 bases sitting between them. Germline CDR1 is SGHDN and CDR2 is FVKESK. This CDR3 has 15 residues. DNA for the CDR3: TGTGCCAGCAGCCTCGGAGGGGGGGCCGCCGGGGAGCTGTTTTTT. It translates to CASSLGGGAAGELFF.

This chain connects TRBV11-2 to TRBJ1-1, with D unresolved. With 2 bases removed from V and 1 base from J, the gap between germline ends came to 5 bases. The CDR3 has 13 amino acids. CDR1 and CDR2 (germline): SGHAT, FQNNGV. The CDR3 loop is CASSLSENTEAFF. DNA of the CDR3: TGTGCCAGCAGCTTATCGGAGAACACTGAAGCTTTCTTT. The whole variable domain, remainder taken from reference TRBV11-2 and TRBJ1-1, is EAGVAQSPRYKIIEKRQSVAFWCNPISGHATLYWYQQILGQGPKLLIQFQNNGVVDDSQLPKDRFSAERLKGVDSTLKIQPAKLEDSAVYLCASSLSENTEAFFGQGTRLTVV.

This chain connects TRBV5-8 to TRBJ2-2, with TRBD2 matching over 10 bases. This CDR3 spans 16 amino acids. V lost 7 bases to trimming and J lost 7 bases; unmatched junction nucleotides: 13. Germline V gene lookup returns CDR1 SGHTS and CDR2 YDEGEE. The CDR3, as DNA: TGTGCCAGCGGTGCGGGGACTAGCGCCCGGGGCGGGGAGCTGTTTTTT. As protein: CASGAGTSARGGELFF. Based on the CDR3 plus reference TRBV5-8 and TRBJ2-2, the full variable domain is EAGVTQSPTHLIKTRGQQATLRCSPISGHTSVYWYQQALGLGLQFLLWYDEGEERNRGNFPPRFSGRQFPNYSSELNVNALELEDSALYLCASGAGTSARGGELFFGEGSRLTVL.

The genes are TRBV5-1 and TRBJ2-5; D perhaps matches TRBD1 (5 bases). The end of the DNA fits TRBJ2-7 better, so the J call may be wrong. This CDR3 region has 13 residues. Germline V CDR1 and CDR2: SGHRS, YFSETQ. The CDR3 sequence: CASTGQGSYEQYF. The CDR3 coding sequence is TGCGCCAGCACCGGTCAGGGCTCCTACGAGCAGTACTTC.

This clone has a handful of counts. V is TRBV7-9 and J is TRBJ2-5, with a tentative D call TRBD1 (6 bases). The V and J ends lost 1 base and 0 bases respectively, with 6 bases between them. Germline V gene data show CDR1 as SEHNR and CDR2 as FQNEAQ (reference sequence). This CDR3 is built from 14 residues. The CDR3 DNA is TGTGCCAGCAGCTTAGGGACAGACCAAGAGACCCAGTACTTC. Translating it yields CASSLGTDQETQYF.

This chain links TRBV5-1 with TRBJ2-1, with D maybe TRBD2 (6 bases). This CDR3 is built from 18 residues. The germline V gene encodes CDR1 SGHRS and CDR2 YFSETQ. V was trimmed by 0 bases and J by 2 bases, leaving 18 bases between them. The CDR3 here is CASSLDGAGPPTYNEQFF. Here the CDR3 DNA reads TGCGCCAGCAGCTTGGATGGGGCGGGACCACCCACCTACAATGAGCAGTTCTTC.

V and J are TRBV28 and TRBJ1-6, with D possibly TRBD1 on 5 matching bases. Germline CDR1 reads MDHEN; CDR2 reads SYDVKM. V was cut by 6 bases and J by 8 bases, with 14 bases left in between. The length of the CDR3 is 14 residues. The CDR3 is CASSGPARDSPLHF. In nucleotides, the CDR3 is TGTGCCAGCAGCGGACCGGCCAGGGATTCACCCCTCCACTTT.

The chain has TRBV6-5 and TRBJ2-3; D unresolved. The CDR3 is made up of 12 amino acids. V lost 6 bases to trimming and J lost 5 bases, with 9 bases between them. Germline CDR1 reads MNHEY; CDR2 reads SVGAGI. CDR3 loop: CASRNWGDTQYF. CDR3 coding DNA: TGTGCCAGCAGGAACTGGGGAGATACGCAGTATTTT.

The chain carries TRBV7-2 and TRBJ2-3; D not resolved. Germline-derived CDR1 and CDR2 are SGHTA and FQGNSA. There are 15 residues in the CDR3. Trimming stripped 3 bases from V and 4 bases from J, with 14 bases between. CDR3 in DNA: TGTGCCAGCAGCTTTGGGCCTGGGCTATCAGATACGCAGTATTTT. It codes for CASSFGPGLSDTQYF.